The 7 T cell receptor beta chains given below trace back to one sample, sequenced in a study of blood T cell repertoires in COVID-19. This table comes from immunoSEQ multiplex PCR, and its TCRdb copy is limited to in-frame clones, with some not included. There are 150,000 or so clones in the sample; around 87% occur only once, and around 0.6% lies in the top ten. The sequencing sample was made of peripheral blood. The receptors stem from a man in his fifties or sixties with COVID-19, enrolled during active disease.

This clone appeared once. The CDR3 nucleotides read TGTGCCTGGAGTAGAAGTGTAACCGGGACAGGGACCTATGGCTACACCTTC. As protein: CAWSRSVTGTGTYGYTF. The V and J genes are TRBV30 and TRBJ1-2, with TRBD1 identical over 9 bases. With V trimmed by 2 bases and J by 4 bases, 14 bases remained unmatched. Germline CDR1 is GTSNPN and CDR2 is SVGIG (reference sequence). CDR3 length: 17 residues.

The chain couples TRBV28 to TRBJ2-7; possible D gene TRBD1, 7 bases. Germline CDR1 and CDR2: MDHEN and SYDVKM. The V end lost 7 bases, the J end lost 2 bases, and 12 bases lay between the germline ends. The CDR3 runs 13 residues. CDR3 nucleotides: TGTGCCAGCAACGCGGGACAGACCTACGAGCAGTACTTC. It translates to CASNAGQTYEQYF.

The CDR3 DNA reads as TGTGCCAGCAGACCTGAAAAGGGACTTGCAACTAATGAAAAACTGTTTTTT. It specifies CASRPEKGLATNEKLFF. The genes are TRBV27 and TRBJ1-4, with a tentative D call TRBD1 (5 bases). This CDR3 is 17 amino acids long. CDR1 MNHEY and CDR2 SMNVEV come from the germline V gene (reference sequence). V lost 6 bases to trimming and J lost 0 bases, with 17 bases between them.

This chain's CDR3 is CASSVTSGGQDTQYF. The CDR3 region has the DNA TGTGCCAGCAGCGTGACTAGCGGGGGGCAGGATACGCAGTATTTT. V and J are TRBV5-4 and TRBJ2-3, with TRBD2 identical over 13 bases. Germline CDR1 and CDR2: SGHNT and YYREEE (reference sequence). V lost 4 bases and J lost 6; bases outside the gene matches: 5. CDR3 size: 15 residues.

This clone was counted between two and nine times. The CDR3 here is CASRLTVAEAFF. CDR3 coding DNA: TGTGCCAGCAGACTGACAGTGGCTGAAGCTTTCTTT. The V gene is TRBV12-3 or TRBV12-4, the J gene TRBJ1-1; D possibly corresponds to TRBD1 (5 bases). Trimming removed 6 bases from V and 6 bases from J, with 11 bases in between. This CDR3 comprises 12 residues.

This chain uses TRBV30 with TRBJ2-7; D might be TRBD1 (7 bases). V dropped 2 bases and J dropped 4 bases, with 21 bases sitting between them. The CDR3 spans 16 residues. CDR1 and CDR2 (germline): GTSNPN, SVGIG (reference sequence). CDR3: CAWSRQGDSARYEQYF. The CDR3 coding sequence is TGTGCCTGGAGTCGTCAGGGGGACTCCGCTAGGTACGAGCAGTACTTC.

This rearrangement joins TRBV30 to TRBJ1-2, with D possibly being TRBD1 (6 bases). Looked up from germline, CDR1 is GTSNPN and CDR2 is SVGIG (reference sequence). Trimming cost V 1 base and J 2 bases, with 14 bases left between them. The CDR3 has 15 amino acids. Here the CDR3 reads CAWSAVTGTNYGYTF. For the CDR3, the DNA is TGTGCCTGGAGTGCCGTGACAGGCACAAACTATGGCTACACCTTC.